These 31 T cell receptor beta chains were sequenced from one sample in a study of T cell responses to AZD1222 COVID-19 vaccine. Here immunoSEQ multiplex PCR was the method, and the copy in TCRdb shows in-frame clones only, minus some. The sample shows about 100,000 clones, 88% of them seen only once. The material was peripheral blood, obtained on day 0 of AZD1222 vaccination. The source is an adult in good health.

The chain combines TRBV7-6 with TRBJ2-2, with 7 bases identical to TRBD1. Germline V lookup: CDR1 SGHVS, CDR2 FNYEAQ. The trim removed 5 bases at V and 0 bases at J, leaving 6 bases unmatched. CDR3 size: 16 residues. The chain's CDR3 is CASSSYGQANTGELFF. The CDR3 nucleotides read TGTGCCAGCAGCAGTTATGGACAGGCGAACACCGGGGAGCTGTTTTTT.

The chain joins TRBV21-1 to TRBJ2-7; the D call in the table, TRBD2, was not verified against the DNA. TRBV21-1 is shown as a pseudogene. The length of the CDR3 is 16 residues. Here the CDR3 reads CASSKAGLADSNEQYF. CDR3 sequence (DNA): TGTGCCAGCAGCAAAGCCGGACTAGCGGATTCAAACGAGCAGTACTTC.

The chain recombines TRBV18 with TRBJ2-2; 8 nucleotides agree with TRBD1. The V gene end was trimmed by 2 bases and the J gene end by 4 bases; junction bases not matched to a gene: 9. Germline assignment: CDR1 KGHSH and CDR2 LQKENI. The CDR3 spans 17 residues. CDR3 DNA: TGTGCCAGCTCACCAAATATCGACAGGGGTGGCACCGGGGAGCTGTTTTTT. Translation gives CASSPNIDRGGTGELFF.

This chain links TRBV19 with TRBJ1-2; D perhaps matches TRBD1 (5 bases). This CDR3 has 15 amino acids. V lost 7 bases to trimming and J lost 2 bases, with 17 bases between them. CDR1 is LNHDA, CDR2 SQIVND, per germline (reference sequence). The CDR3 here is CASIDPSAGNYGYTF. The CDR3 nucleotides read TGTGCCAGTATCGACCCCTCGGCAGGGAACTATGGCTACACCTTC.

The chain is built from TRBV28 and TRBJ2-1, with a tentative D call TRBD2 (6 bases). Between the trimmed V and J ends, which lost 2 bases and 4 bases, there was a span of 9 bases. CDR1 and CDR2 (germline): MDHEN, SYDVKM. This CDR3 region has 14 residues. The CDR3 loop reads CASSLIAEYNEQFF. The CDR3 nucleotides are TGTGCCAGCAGTTTAATAGCGGAGTACAATGAGCAGTTCTTC. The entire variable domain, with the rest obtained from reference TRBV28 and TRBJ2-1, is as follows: DVKVTQSSRYLVKRTGEKVFLECVQDMDHENMFWYRQDPGLGLRLIYFSYDVKMKEKGDIPEGYSVSREKKERFSLILESASTNQTSMYLCASSLIAEYNEQFFGPGTRLTVL.

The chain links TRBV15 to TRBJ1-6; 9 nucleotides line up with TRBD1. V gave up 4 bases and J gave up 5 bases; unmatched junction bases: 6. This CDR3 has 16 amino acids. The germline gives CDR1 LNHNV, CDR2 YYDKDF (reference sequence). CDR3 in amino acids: CATSKDRGSHNSPLHF. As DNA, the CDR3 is TGTGCCACCAGCAAAGACAGGGGGAGCCATAATTCACCCCTCCACTTT.

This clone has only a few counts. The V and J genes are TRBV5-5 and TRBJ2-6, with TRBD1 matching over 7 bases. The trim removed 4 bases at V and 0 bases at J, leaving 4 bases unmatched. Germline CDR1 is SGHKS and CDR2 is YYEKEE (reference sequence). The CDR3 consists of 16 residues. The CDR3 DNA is TGTGCCAGCAGCCTGACAGGGCTCTCTGGGGCCAACGTCCTGACTTTC. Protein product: CASSLTGLSGANVLTF.

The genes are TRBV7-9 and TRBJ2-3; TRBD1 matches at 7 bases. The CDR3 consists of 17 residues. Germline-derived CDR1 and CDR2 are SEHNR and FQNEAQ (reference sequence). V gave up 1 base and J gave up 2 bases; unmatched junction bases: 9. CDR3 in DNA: TGTGCCAGCAGCTTAGTCAGGGGGAGACAGTACACAGATACGCAGTATTTT. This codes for CASSLVRGRQYTDTQYF.

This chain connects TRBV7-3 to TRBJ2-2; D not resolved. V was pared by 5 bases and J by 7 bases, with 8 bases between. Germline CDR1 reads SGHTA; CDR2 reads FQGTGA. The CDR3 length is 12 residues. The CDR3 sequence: CASSPYGGELFF. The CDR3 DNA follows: TGTGCCAGCAGCCCCTATGGCGGGGAGCTGTTTTTT.

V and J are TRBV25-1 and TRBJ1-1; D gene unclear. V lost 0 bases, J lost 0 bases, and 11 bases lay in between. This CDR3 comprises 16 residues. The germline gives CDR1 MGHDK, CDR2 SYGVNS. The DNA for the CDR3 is TGTGCCAGCAGTGAATATGGGGAACCGATGAACACTGAAGCTTTCTTT. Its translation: CASSEYGEPMNTEAFF.

The CDR3 sequence: CASRPTHPTGGQETQYF. The CDR3 DNA follows: TGTGCCAGCAGGCCTACCCACCCTACCGGGGGCCAAGAGACCCAGTACTTC. The chain links TRBV28 to TRBJ2-5, with D possibly matching TRBD2 (6 bases). CDR3 size: 17 residues. The ends were cut back, 6 bases at V and 1 base at J, with 21 bases in the middle. Germline loops: CDR1 MDHEN, CDR2 SYDVKM.

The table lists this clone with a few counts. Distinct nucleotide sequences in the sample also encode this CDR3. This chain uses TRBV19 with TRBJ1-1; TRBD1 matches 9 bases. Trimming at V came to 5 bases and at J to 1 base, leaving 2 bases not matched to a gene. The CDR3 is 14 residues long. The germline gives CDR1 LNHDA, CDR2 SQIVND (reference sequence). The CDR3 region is CASSSDRGNTEAFF. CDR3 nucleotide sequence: TGTGCCAGTAGTTCGGACAGGGGGAACACTGAAGCTTTCTTT. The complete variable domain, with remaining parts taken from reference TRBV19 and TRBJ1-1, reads DGGITQSPKYLFRKEGQNVTLSCEQNLNHDAMYWYRQDPGQGLRLIYYSQIVNDFQKGDIAEGYSVSREKKESFPLTVTSAQKNPTAFYLCASSSDRGNTEAFFGQGTRLTVV.

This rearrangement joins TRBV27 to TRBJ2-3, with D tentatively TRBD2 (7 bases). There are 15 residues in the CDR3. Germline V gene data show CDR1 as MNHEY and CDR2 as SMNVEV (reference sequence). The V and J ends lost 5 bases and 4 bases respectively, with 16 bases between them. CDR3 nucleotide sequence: TGTGCCAGCAGTATCCTGGGGGGGCAGCCAGATACGCAGTATTTT. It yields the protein CASSILGGQPDTQYF.

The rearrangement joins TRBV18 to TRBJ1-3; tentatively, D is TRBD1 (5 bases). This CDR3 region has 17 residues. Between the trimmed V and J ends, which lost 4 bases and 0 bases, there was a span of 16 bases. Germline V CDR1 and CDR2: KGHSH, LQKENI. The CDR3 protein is CASSQGAGTYSGNTIYF. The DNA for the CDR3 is TGTGCCAGCTCACAAGGGGCAGGGACCTACTCTGGAAACACCATATATTTT.

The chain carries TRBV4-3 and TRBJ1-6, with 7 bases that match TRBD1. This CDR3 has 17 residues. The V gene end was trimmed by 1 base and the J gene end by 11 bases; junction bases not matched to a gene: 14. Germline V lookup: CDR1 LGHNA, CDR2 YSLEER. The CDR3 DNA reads TGCGCCAGCAGCCAAGCGCCCCCCGGAGGGGGCTTAGCACCCCTCCACTTT. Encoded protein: CASSQAPPGGGLAPLHF.

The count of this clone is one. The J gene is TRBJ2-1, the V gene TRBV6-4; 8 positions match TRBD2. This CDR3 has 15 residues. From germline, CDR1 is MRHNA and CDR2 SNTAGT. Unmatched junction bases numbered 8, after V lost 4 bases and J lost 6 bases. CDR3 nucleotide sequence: TGTGCCAGCAGTGTGCAAGCGGGAGCGGGCAATGAGCAGTTCTTC. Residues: CASSVQAGAGNEQFF.

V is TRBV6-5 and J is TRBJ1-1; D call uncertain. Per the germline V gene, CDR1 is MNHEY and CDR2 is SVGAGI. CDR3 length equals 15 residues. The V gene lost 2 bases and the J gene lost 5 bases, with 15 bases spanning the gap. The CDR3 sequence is CASSYPGREATEAFF. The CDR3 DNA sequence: TGTGCCAGCAGTTACCCCGGACGGGAGGCAACTGAAGCTTTCTTT.

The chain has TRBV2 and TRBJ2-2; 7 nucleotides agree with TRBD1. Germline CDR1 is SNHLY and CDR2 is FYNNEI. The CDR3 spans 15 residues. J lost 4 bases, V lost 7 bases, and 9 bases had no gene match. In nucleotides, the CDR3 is TGTGCCAGCAACCTAAGAGGGGGCGTCACCGGGGAGCTGTTTTTT. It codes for CASNLRGGVTGELFF.

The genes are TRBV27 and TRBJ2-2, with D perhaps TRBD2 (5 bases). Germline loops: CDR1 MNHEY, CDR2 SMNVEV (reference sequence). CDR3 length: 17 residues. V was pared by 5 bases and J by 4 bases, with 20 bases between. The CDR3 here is CASSQSELVPPTGELFF. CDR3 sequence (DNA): TGTGCCAGCAGTCAATCGGAACTAGTCCCCCCCACCGGGGAGCTGTTTTTT.

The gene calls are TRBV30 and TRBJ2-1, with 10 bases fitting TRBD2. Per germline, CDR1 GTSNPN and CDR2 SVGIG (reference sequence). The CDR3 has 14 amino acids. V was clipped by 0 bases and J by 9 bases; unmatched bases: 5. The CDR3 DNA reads TGTGCCTGGAGTGTAGGGACTAGCGAGGGTGAGCAGTTCTTC. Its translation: CAWSVGTSEGEQFF.

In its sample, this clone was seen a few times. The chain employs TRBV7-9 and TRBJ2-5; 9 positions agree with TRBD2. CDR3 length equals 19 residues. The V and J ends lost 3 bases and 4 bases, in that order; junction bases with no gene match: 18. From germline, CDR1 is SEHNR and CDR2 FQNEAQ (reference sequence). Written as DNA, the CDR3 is TGTGCCAGCAGCTTGCAGCGAGGGGGGAGGCTAGCGGGAAGAGAGACCCAGTACTTC. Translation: CASSLQRGGRLAGRETQYF.

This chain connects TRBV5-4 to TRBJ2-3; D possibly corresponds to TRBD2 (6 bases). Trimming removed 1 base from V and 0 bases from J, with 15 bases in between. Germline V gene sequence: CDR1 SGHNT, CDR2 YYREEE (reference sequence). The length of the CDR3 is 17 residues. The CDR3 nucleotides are TGTGCCAGCAGCTTGTATTTGGGCGGGGCCAGCACAGATACGCAGTATTTT. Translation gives CASSLYLGGASTDTQYF. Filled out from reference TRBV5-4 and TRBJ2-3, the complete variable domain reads ETGVTQSPTHLIKTRGQQVTLRCSSQSGHNTVSWYQQALGQGPQFIFQYYREEENGRGNFPPRFSGLQFPNYSSELNVNALELDDSALYLCASSLYLGGASTDTQYFGPGTRLTVL.

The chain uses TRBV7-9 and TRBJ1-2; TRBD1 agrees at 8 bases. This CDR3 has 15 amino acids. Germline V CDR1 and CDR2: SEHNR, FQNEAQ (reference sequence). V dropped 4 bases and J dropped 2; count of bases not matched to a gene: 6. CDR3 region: CASSSWQGANYGYTF. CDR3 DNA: TGTGCCAGCAGCTCTTGGCAGGGGGCCAACTATGGCTACACCTTC. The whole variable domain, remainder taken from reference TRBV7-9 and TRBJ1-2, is DTGVSQNPRHKITKRGQNVTFRCDPISEHNRLYWYRQTLGQGPEFLTYFQNEAQLEKSRLLSDRFSAERPKGSFSTLEIQRTEQGDSAMYLCASSSWQGANYGYTFGSGTRLTVV.

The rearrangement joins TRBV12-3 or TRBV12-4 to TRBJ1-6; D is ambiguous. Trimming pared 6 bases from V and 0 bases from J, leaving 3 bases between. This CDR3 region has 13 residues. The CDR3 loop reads CASSNSYNSPLHF. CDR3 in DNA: TGTGCCAGCAGCAACTCCTATAATTCACCCCTCCACTTT.

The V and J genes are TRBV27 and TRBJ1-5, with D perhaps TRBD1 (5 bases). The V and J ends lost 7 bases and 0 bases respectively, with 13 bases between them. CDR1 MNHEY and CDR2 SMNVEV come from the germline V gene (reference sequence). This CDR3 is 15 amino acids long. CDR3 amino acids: CASKMGRHSNQPQHF. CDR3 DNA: TGTGCCAGCAAAATGGGACGGCATAGCAATCAGCCCCAGCATTTT.

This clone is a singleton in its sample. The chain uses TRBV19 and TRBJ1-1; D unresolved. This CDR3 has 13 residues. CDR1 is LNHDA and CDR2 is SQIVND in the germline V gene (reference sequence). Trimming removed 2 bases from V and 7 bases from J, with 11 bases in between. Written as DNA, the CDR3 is TGTGCCAGTAGTATACGATCCTCCCTTGAAGCTTTCTTT. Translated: CASSIRSSLEAFF.

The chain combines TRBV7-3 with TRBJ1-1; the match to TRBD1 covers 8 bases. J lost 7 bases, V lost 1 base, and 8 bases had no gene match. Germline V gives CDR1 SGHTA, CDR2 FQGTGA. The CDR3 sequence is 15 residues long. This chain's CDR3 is CASSLRQGARIEAFF. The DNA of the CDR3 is TGTGCCAGCAGCTTAAGGCAGGGGGCTCGTATTGAAGCTTTCTTT.

CDR3 coding DNA: TGTGCCAGCAGCCTAGGTCGGGGGGGCCAGAACTATGGCTACACCTTC. It translates to CASSLGRGGQNYGYTF. V usage is TRBV7-3 and J usage is TRBJ1-2, with TRBD1 as a possible D gene (6 bases). Germline assignment: CDR1 SGHTA and CDR2 FQGTGA. The CDR3 length is 16 residues. V gave up 5 bases and J gave up 2 bases, with 18 bases separating them.

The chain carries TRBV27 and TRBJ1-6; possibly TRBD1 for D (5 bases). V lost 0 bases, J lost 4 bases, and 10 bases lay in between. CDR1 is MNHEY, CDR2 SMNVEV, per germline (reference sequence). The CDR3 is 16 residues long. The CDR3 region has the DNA TGTGCCAGCAGTTTATCTCCGGGGGAGTATAATTCACCCCTCCACTTT. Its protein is CASSLSPGEYNSPLHF.

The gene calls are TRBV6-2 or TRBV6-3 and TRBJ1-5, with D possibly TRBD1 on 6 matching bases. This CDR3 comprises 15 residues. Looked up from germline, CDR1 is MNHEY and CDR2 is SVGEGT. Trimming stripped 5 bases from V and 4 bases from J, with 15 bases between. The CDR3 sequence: CASSTRQDFNQPQHF. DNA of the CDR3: TGTGCCAGCAGTACTCGACAGGACTTTAATCAGCCCCAGCATTTT.

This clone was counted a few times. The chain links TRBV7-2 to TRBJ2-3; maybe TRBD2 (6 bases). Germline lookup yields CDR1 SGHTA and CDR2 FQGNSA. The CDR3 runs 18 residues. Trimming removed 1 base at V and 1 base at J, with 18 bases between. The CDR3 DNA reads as TGTGCCAGCAGCTTAGGGGGGTTCCGGGAGTACCGCACAGATACGCAGTATTTT. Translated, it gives CASSLGGFREYRTDTQYF.